What follows are 29 T cell receptor beta chains derived from one specimen sequenced in a study of patients and donors after allogeneic stem cell transplantation (dated by TCRdb to about 2020). The library relied on RT-PCR. Sequencing relied on a NextSeq 550. Using fastp at Q25 and MiXCR, TCRdb reprocessed the public reads and kept productive beta chains. CDR3 protein sequences are deduplicated, and each keeps its most common genes and DNA. The sample table records 920,000 or so distinct CDR3 sequences; around 17% of these occur just once. Roughly 6% of the sample rests with the top ten. The sequencing input was blood, either unsorted or a sorted T cell fraction (not recorded which). These receptors came from a human donor who was either an allogeneic HSCT recipient or a stem cell or donor lymphocyte infusion donor (not recorded which). It is not recorded whose cells these are; they may come from a transplant donor.

This clonotype occurred a few times. The chain links TRBV7-3 to TRBJ2-5; no firm D call. V lost 4 bases to trimming and J lost 5 bases, with 20 bases between them. The germline V gene has CDR1 SGHTA and CDR2 FQGTGA. There are 16 residues in the CDR3. The CDR3 DNA sequence: TGTGCCAGCAGCTCTGGGCTGAGTCCCAATGAGGAGACCCAGTACTTC. This gives the protein CASSSGLSPNEETQYF.

This clonotype occurred a few times. The rearrangement joins TRBV11-2 to TRBJ2-3; maybe TRBD2 (6 bases). This CDR3 is 16 amino acids long. Germline V gene lookup returns CDR1 SGHAT and CDR2 FQNNGV. The V gene lost 1 base and the J gene lost 4 bases, with 15 bases spanning the gap. The CDR3 sequence is CASSLVHGSGADTQYF. The CDR3 DNA reads TGTGCCAGCAGCTTAGTGCACGGGAGTGGGGCAGATACGCAGTATTTT.

This sequence joins TRBV5-1 and TRBJ2-1, with 9 positions matching TRBD1. Trimming took 7 bases from V and 2 from J; bases not matched to a gene: 4. Per the germline V gene, CDR1 is SGHRS and CDR2 is YFSETQ. This CDR3 has 14 residues. CDR3 DNA sequence: TGCGCCAGCTACCGACAGGGGGCCTACAATGAGCAGTTCTTC. It specifies CASYRQGAYNEQFF.

This sequence joins TRBV19 and TRBJ1-1; 7 nucleotides match TRBD1. The CDR3 has 13 amino acids. J gave up 4 bases and V 8 bases, and 7 bases lay outside the gene matches. From germline, CDR1 is LNHDA and CDR2 SQIVND (reference sequence). CDR3 DNA sequence: TGTGCCAGTCTGCAGGGGGTTCGCACTGAAGCTTTCTTT. The encoded protein is CASLQGVRTEAFF. Full variable domain (remainder filled in from reference TRBV19 and TRBJ1-1): DGGITQSPKYLFRKEGQNVTLSCEQNLNHDAMYWYRQDPGQGLRLIYYSQIVNDFQKGDIAEGYSVSREKKESFPLTVTSAQKNPTAFYLCASLQGVRTEAFFGQGTRLTVV.

This clonotype was seen repeatedly, ten times or more. The V gene is TRBV12-3 or TRBV12-4, the J gene TRBJ2-3; maybe TRBD1 (5 bases). The CDR3 is 16 amino acids. V shed 0 bases and J shed 0 bases, with 10 bases lying between them. DNA of the CDR3: TGTGCCAGCAGTTTAGCCAGGGTATCTAGCACAGATACGCAGTATTTT. Amino acids: CASSLARVSSTDTQYF.

The sample holds many counts of this clonotype. The chain employs TRBV4-1 and TRBJ2-7; TRBD2 is a possible D gene (5 bases). Trimming left V 0 bases short and J 0 bases short, with 12 bases between. Germline lookup yields CDR1 MGHRA and CDR2 YSYEKL. This CDR3 is built from 16 residues. In DNA, the CDR3 is TGCGCCAGCAGCCAAGATGGGCCTAGCTTCTCCTACGAGCAGTACTTC. Amino acids: CASSQDGPSFSYEQYF.

This chain links TRBV5-1 with TRBJ2-3, with 9 positions matching TRBD2. This CDR3 is built from 17 residues. V shed 0 bases, J shed 3 bases, and the junction held 8 bases outside the gene matches. CDR1 and CDR2 from the germline V gene are SGHRS and YFSETQ. The CDR3 DNA is TGCGCCAGCAGCTTGGCCGCCGCGGGAGGGGTTACAGATACGCAGTATTTT. Its translation is CASSLAAAGGVTDTQYF.

The chain joins TRBV21-1 to TRBJ1-2; TRBD1 is taken as the D call from the table, unchecked against the DNA. TRBV21-1 is a known pseudogene. This CDR3 has 15 amino acids. Written as DNA, the CDR3 is TGTGCCAGCAGCAAATGGGGGGGGGTTAACTATGGCTACACCTTC. Translation gives CASSKWGGVNYGYTF.

This clonotype was counted only a few times. J is TRBJ1-3 and V is TRBV4-2; no clear D. V lost 1 base and J 0 bases, leaving 13 bases between the germline ends. CDR3 length: 17 amino acids. Germline CDR1 and CDR2: LGHNA and YNFKEQ. CDR3 loop: CASSQAAGLLSGNTIYF. The CDR3 region has the DNA TGTGCCAGCAGCCAAGCAGCAGGACTACTCTCTGGAAACACCATATATTTT.

The chain couples TRBV27 to TRBJ2-7; D might be TRBD2 (5 bases). The CDR3 is 15 amino acids. Trimming took 6 bases from V and 3 from J, leaving 18 bases between them. Germline lookup yields CDR1 MNHEY and CDR2 SMNVEV (reference sequence). In DNA form, the CDR3 reads TGTGCCAGCAGAGGACTCGGGCGTGGTGACTACGAGCAGTACTTC. Translated: CASRGLGRGDYEQYF.

The CDR3 protein is CASSSVKTEQGHYGYTF. CDR3 DNA sequence: TGTGCCAGCAGCTCGGTGAAAACAGAACAGGGACACTATGGCTACACCTTC. The chain has TRBV11-2 and TRBJ1-2, with TRBD1 as a possible D gene (6 bases). Germline loops: CDR1 SGHAT, CDR2 FQNNGV. V was clipped by 4 bases and J by 3 bases, with 21 bases between them. This CDR3 contains 17 residues.

There are a few counts of this clonotype. For the CDR3, the DNA is TGCAGTGCTAGCTCCGTTCCTAGCGGGAGGAAGGAGCAGTACTTC. Translating gives CSASSVPSGRKEQYF. The rearrangement uses TRBV20-1 and TRBJ2-7; 11 bases map to TRBD2. The CDR3 contains 15 residues. The V gene's germline CDR1 is DFQATT and CDR2 SNEGSKA (reference sequence). V dropped 3 bases and J dropped 7; count of bases not matched to a gene: 11.

The chain carries TRBV4-1 and TRBJ2-1, with TRBD2 matching 7 bases. The CDR3 is 15 amino acids. CDR1 MGHRA and CDR2 YSYEKL come from the germline V gene. V was pared by 0 bases and J by 6 bases, with 5 bases of the junction left unmatched. The CDR3 is CASSQEWTSRNEQFF. The CDR3 region has the DNA TGCGCCAGCAGCCAAGAATGGACTAGTCGCAATGAGCAGTTCTTC.

This chain joins TRBV7-6 and TRBJ1-1; D is undetermined. Germline CDR1 and CDR2: SGHVS and FNYEAQ. With 4 bases removed from V and 4 bases from J, the gap between germline ends came to 13 bases. The CDR3 consists of 14 residues. This CDR3 reads CASSSLARPTEAFF. The CDR3 region has the DNA TGTGCCAGCAGCTCACTCGCTCGCCCCACTGAAGCTTTCTTT.

This clonotype was seen only a few times. The V and J genes are TRBV12-3 or TRBV12-4 and TRBJ1-1; no firm D call. Trimming pared 6 bases from V and 5 bases from J, leaving 10 bases between. The CDR3 consists of 12 residues. The CDR3 nucleotides are TGTGCCAGCAGCCCAGAGGTTACTGAAGCTTTCTTT. Protein product: CASSPEVTEAFF.

This clonotype was observed a few times. The chain combines TRBV9 with TRBJ2-1, with D perhaps TRBD2 (6 bases). Trimming took 4 bases from V and 3 from J, leaving 14 bases between them. In germline, CDR1 is SGDLS, CDR2 YYNGEE. This CDR3 has 15 residues. The CDR3 sequence: CASSLRLGDYNEQFF. DNA of the CDR3: TGTGCCAGCAGCCTCCGACTAGGGGACTACAATGAGCAGTTCTTC.

The sample holds a few counts of this clonotype. The CDR3 DNA reads as TGCACAGGGGGCTACGATTCGTTTGGCTACACCTTC. Its protein is CTGGYDSFGYTF. The V and J genes are TRBV20-1 and TRBJ1-2, with 8 bases lining up with TRBD1. The CDR3 runs 12 residues. CDR1 is DFQATT and CDR2 is SNEGSKA in the germline V gene (reference sequence).

The chain recombines TRBV2 with TRBJ2-7; 8 bases are a match to TRBD2. This CDR3 is 15 amino acids long. J was trimmed by 2 bases and V by 1 base; bases with no gene match: 4. Germline CDR1 is SNHLY and CDR2 is FYNNEI. The CDR3 sequence is CASSEVAGGAYEQYF. In nucleotides, the CDR3 is TGTGCCAGCAGTGAAGTTGCGGGGGGAGCCTACGAGCAGTACTTC. Looking up the rest from reference TRBV2 and TRBJ2-7 gives the full variable domain: EPEVTQTPSHQVTQMGQEVILRCVPISNHLYFYWYRQILGQKVEFLVSFYNNEISEKSEIFDDQFSVERPDGSNFTLKIRSTKLEDSAMYFCASSEVAGGAYEQYFGPGTRLTVT.

This clonotype was seen only a few times. The J gene is TRBJ1-2, the V gene TRBV20-1; D ambiguous. CDR1 and CDR2 from the germline V gene are DFQATT and SNEGSKA (reference sequence). The CDR3 is made up of 16 amino acids. Trimming stripped 5 bases from V and 2 bases from J, with 21 bases between. In DNA form, the CDR3 reads TGCAGTGCTTCCGACGGGAAGAGGCCCTCCAACTATGGCTACACCTTC. Translation gives CSASDGKRPSNYGYTF.

The gene calls are TRBV6-2 or TRBV6-3 and TRBJ1-2; no clear D. The germline gives CDR1 MNHEY, CDR2 SVGEGT. The CDR3 loop spans 15 amino acids. Trimming stripped 2 bases from V and 4 bases from J, with 14 bases between. The CDR3 nucleotides read TGTGCCAGCAGTTACATGGAAGCCCTCTCCTATGGCTACACCTTC. Its protein product is CASSYMEALSYGYTF.

V gene TRBV20-1 combines with J gene TRBJ1-2, with 9 bases lining up with TRBD1. This CDR3 region has 15 residues. The V and J ends lost 4 bases and 4 bases, in that order; junction bases with no gene match: 10. The V gene's germline CDR1 is DFQATT and CDR2 SNEGSKA (reference sequence). The CDR3 bases are TGCAGTGCTACTGGTTCGGGACAGGGATCCTATGGCTACACCTTC. The encoded protein is CSATGSGQGSYGYTF.

The rearrangement links TRBV29-1 to TRBJ1-2; TRBD1 might be the D (5 bases). In germline, CDR1 is SQVTM, CDR2 ANQGSEA. The V end lost 7 bases, the J end lost 0 bases, and 18 bases lay between the germline ends. The CDR3 totals 15 residues. CDR3 bases: TGCAGCGCAATACCGGGACCGCTCTCTAACTATGGCTACACCTTC. Translation gives CSAIPGPLSNYGYTF.

This clonotype was seen at least ten times. The chain joins TRBV12-3 or TRBV12-4 to TRBJ2-7; TRBD1 matches 9 bases. The CDR3 extends over 13 amino acids. V trimming: 10 bases; J trimming: 3 bases; junction bases outside the gene matches: 7. CDR3 DNA sequence: TGTGCCACCCGACGGACAGGGGACTACGAGCAGTACTTC. Amino acid sequence: CATRRTGDYEQYF.

This chain connects TRBV7-6 to TRBJ2-3, with 10 nucleotides matching TRBD2. Germline CDR1 is SGHVS and CDR2 is FNYEAQ. The junction had 4 bases not matched to a gene; V was cut back by 1 base and J by 3 bases. The CDR3 extends over 16 amino acids. The CDR3 region has the DNA TGTGCCAGCAGCTTAGGGACGGGACTAGCGACAGATACGCAGTATTTT. As protein: CASSLGTGLATDTQYF.

This clonotype was found many times. V gene TRBV5-1 combines with J gene TRBJ1-6; TRBD1 is a possible D gene (5 bases). Germline CDR1 is SGHRS and CDR2 is YFSETQ. The germline V and J ends were trimmed by 0 bases and 7 bases, with 8 bases remaining between them. The CDR3 totals 14 residues. For the CDR3, the DNA is TGCGCCAGCAGCTTGGACAGGACAAATTCACCCCTCCACTTT. Translation: CASSLDRTNSPLHF.

In its sample, this clonotype was seen a few times. The chain is built from TRBV7-9 and TRBJ2-3; unclear D gene. The CDR3 is 15 amino acids. The V gene's germline CDR1 is SEHNR and CDR2 FQNEAQ (reference sequence). Trimming shortened V by 5 bases and J by 5 bases, and 17 bases separated the two germline ends. CDR3 protein: CASSPWQNSGDTQYF. The CDR3 bases are TGTGCCAGCAGCCCCTGGCAGAATAGTGGAGATACGCAGTATTTT.

This clonotype has more than one count but fewer than ten. This sequence joins TRBV29-1 and TRBJ2-7; 7 bases match TRBD1. The CDR3 consists of 13 residues. Looked up from germline, CDR1 is SQVTM and CDR2 is ANQGSEA. V dropped 2 bases and J dropped 5; count of bases not matched to a gene: 6. Written as DNA, the CDR3 is TGCAGCGTTGAACCGACAGGGAACGACGAGCAGTACTTC. The encoded protein is CSVEPTGNDEQYF.

This clonotype was observed a handful of times. The chain couples TRBV9 to TRBJ2-3; D not certain. This CDR3 has 14 amino acids. The ends were cut back, 0 bases at V and 6 bases at J, with 11 bases in the middle. Per germline, CDR1 SGDLS and CDR2 YYNGEE. CDR3 loop: CASSVAMVSDTQYF. CDR3 coding DNA: TGTGCCAGCAGCGTAGCTATGGTTTCCGATACGCAGTATTTT.

The J gene is TRBJ2-3, the V gene TRBV10-3; D not certain. CDR3 length: 14 residues. Germline V gene sequence: CDR1 ENHRY, CDR2 SYGVKD. Trimming stripped 7 bases from V and 3 bases from J, with 14 bases between. The CDR3, as DNA: TGTGCCATCACCCCGGACCAAAAGACAGATACGCAGTATTTT. Translating gives CAITPDQKTDTQYF.